This TCR beta chain was documented in a study of T-cell memory formation after mild COVID-19 (dated by TCRdb to the early 2020s). Study-level background: TCR sequence clusters from the two donors were found to be largely donor specific. In a couple of donors, T-cell clones that expanded and contracted after mild COVID-19 were followed by sequencing TCRalpha and TCRbeta repertoires longitudinally. The cohort was made up of two young adult volunteers, one female and one male, who were previously healthy.

Paper-wide results and their limitations: Clones contracting from day 15 to 85 had balanced CD4/CD8 phenotypes, while a second wave expanding from day 15 to 37 was biased towards CD4+. Contracting CD4+ clones turned up mainly in the CM and EM memory subsets, whereas EMRA was where CD8+ clones were enriched. SARS-CoV-2 specificity of the second-wave clones peaking on day 37 was not confirmed. Some responding clones were detected in pre-infection memory, suggesting pre-existing cross-reactive memory T cells joined the SARS-CoV-2 response. Only a couple of mild cases were covered by the study, and larger cohorts that include severe cases with pre-infection samples were considered necessary.

Ficoll-Paque density gradient centrifugation was used to isolate PBMCs. V is cut by 3 bases and J by 0 bases, and the space between the germline ends is 11 bases. The CDR3 runs 15 amino acids, cysteine and phenylalanine included. The kept DNA is CDR3 alone, 45 bases in frame from the first base. Sequencer: Illumina NovaSeq 6000. Using 5'RACE with constant-segment primers, TCRalpha and TCRbeta cDNA libraries were constructed, with sample barcodes and unique molecular identifiers added in the process. Trizol reagent was used to extract RNA from every sample. The libraries were amplified in two PCR steps, and the second step added a second sample barcode and Illumina TruSeq adapters. Libraries were sequenced on an Illumina NovaSeq with 2 x 150 bp paired-end reads. Processing in the source paper ran as follows. Reads were demultiplexed and collapsed into UMI-guided consensus sequences with migec v1.2.7. Using mixcr v2.1.11, UMI consensuses were aligned to TRA and TRB V and J templates and then assembled into clonotypes. Clonotypes were classified as expanded or contracted when called significant by both edgeR and NoisET, with noise models trained on biological replicates. For edgeR calls, a false discovery rate-adjusted p below 0.01 and a log2 fold-change threshold of 1 were applied. As an exploratory analysis of dynamics, PCA with hierarchical clustering was applied to max-normalized trajectories of the 1000 most abundant clonotypes. Each responding clone was given a CD4 or CD8 phenotype based on the CD4+ and CD8+ repertoires, which had been sequenced separately. TCRdb reworked the public reads: Q25 trimming with fastp, MiXCR clone assembly, productive beta chains retained. When rows share a CDR3 protein, they turn into one entry using the most common DNA and genes. These V and J calls derive from TCRdb rather than the authors' analysis. Across this sample there are 540,000 or so distinct CDR3 sequences, with about 20% seen only once. The leading ten clones occupy approximately 12% of the sample.

For this clonotype: Its antigen target is currently unknown. No qualities accompany the bases; no much larger clone lies one base away.

The origin of this receptor is an adult woman who had mild COVID-19 (a few samples of this study predate the infection). The sample titles of this study are shuffled in the database, so cell type and time point are left out; the donor was told from shared clones. The rearranged segments are TRBV12-3 or TRBV12-4 and TRBJ1-2; the D gene cannot be named for sure. Sequencing was done on a sample of PBMCs or a T cell subset sorted from them (not recorded which). The CDR3 protein sequence reads: CASSLTSGSNYGYTF. In nucleotides, the sequence is TGTGCCAGCAGTTTGACGTCAGGATCTAACTATGGCTACACCTTC.